These 28 T cell receptor beta chains came from one sample sequenced in a study of regulatory T cells in long-lasting Graves disease. The time point: persistent/refractory GD, antithyroid drugs over 5 years with positive TRAb. Construction of the TCR library relied on RNA isolated from PBMCs. TCR beta libraries were built with iRepertoire HTBI primers and Arm-PCR of CDR3 regions. Each CDR3 protein is one row after TCRdb ran MiXCR on the multiplex PCR reads. The table has 600,000 to 850,000 distinct CDR3 sequences, 30% seen once. The input for sequencing was peripheral blood mononuclear cells (PBMCs), taken when the disease was refractory, from a patient treated with antithyroid drugs. All receptors come from a female donor with Graves disease.

V is TRBV10-3 and J is TRBJ1-1; the D gene is possibly TRBD1 (6 bases). The V gene lost 0 bases and the J gene lost 0 bases, with 11 bases spanning the gap. This CDR3 spans 16 amino acids. CDR1 and CDR2 from the germline V gene are ENHRY and SYGVKD. CDR3: CAISESPGTLNTEAFF. CDR3 DNA: TGTGCCATCAGTGAGTCACCCGGGACATTGAACACTGAAGCTTTCTTT.

Only a few counts were recorded for this clonotype. As DNA, the CDR3 is TGCAGTGCTGGGACTAGCGGGAGTCGCGCCGGGGAGCTGTTTTTT. Translated, it gives CSAGTSGSRAGELFF. V usage is TRBV20-1 and J usage is TRBJ2-2; TRBD2 aligns across 14 bases. The V gene's germline CDR1 is DFQATT and CDR2 SNEGSKA (reference sequence). The CDR3 is 15 residues long. V was pared by 5 bases and J by 6 bases, with 5 bases of the junction left unmatched.

The chain is built from TRBV6-5 and TRBJ1-1, with a possible D match to TRBD1 (5 bases). The CDR3 consists of 15 residues. The V end was cut by 0 bases, the J end by 3 bases, with 11 bases between. CDR1 and CDR2 (germline): MNHEY, SVGAGI. The CDR3 bases are TGTGCCAGCAGTTACTCCCTGCAGGGACACACTGAAGCTTTCTTT. Translated: CASSYSLQGHTEAFF.

The chain uses TRBV3-1 and TRBJ2-7, with TRBD2 identical over 10 bases. The junction had 3 bases not matched to a gene; V was cut back by 1 base and J by 6 bases. Germline CDR1 LGHDT, CDR2 YNNKEL (reference sequence). The CDR3 extends over 14 amino acids. The CDR3 DNA reads TGTGCCAGCAGCCAAGGAGCTAGCGGGGGCGAGCAGTACTTC. Protein: CASSQGASGGEQYF.

A few counts support this clonotype. This chain connects TRBV29-1 to TRBJ1-2, with a possible D match to TRBD1 (5 bases). V shed 6 bases and J shed 4 bases, with 12 bases lying between them. Per the germline V gene, CDR1 is SQVTM and CDR2 is ANQGSEA. There are 12 residues in the CDR3. CDR3 protein: CSVTTAGYGYTF. The CDR3 coding sequence is TGCAGCGTGACGACAGCGGGCTATGGCTACACCTTC.

The rearrangement uses TRBV29-1 and TRBJ1-1, with D perhaps matching TRBD1 (5 bases). This CDR3 is 12 amino acids long. With 4 bases removed from V and 4 bases from J, the gap between germline ends came to 10 bases. The germline V gene encodes CDR1 SQVTM and CDR2 ANQGSEA. The CDR3 DNA reads as TGCAGCGTTGTTCCAGGGTCCACTGAAGCTTTCTTT. This translates into CSVVPGSTEAFF. The whole variable domain, remainder taken from reference TRBV29-1 and TRBJ1-1, is SAVISQKPSRDICQRGTSLTIQCQVDSQVTMMFWYRQQPGQSLTLIATANQGSEATYESGFVIDKFPISRPNLTFSTLTVSNMSPEDSSIYLCSVVPGSTEAFFGQGTRLTVV.

Concerning this clonotype itself: It may be a read error: a sequence one base away is much more abundant. The chain employs TRBV2 and TRBJ1-5; 7 bases map to TRBD1. In germline, CDR1 is SNHLY, CDR2 FYNNEI. The CDR3 is made up of 15 amino acids. CDR3 in amino acids: CASGEVQGGDQPQHF. The CDR3 coding sequence is TGTGCCAGCGGTGAAGTGCAGGGGGGAGATCAGCCCCAGCATTTT.

This chain joins TRBV7-3 and TRBJ2-1; the D is unclear. This CDR3 has 13 amino acids. Per the germline V gene, CDR1 is SGHTA and CDR2 is FQGTGA. With 2 bases removed from V and 7 bases from J, the gap between germline ends came to 9 bases. The CDR3 region is CASSLPGVNEQFF. As DNA, the CDR3 is TGTGCCAGCAGCTTACCCGGAGTGAATGAGCAGTTCTTC.

The chain employs TRBV12-3 or TRBV12-4 and TRBJ2-7; 13 bases align to TRBD2. The trim removed 6 bases at V and 6 bases at J, leaving 5 bases unmatched. The CDR3 length is 14 residues. This CDR3 reads CASRRTSGRGEQYF. CDR3 bases: TGTGCCAGCAGGCGGACTAGCGGGAGAGGCGAGCAGTACTTC.

The gene calls are TRBV3-1 and TRBJ1-5, with unresolved D. Germline-derived CDR1 and CDR2 are LGHDT and YNNKEL (reference sequence). This CDR3 has 14 amino acids. V was clipped by 1 base and J by 6 bases, with 10 bases between them. This chain's CDR3 is CASSQGDLRQPQHF. DNA for the CDR3: TGTGCCAGCAGCCAAGGCGACTTGCGTCAGCCCCAGCATTTT.

V gene TRBV30 combines with J gene TRBJ1-1, with unresolved D. From germline, CDR1 is GTSNPN and CDR2 SVGIG (reference sequence). Between the trimmed V and J ends, which lost 4 bases and 6 bases, there was a span of 15 bases. The CDR3 is 13 residues long. The CDR3 DNA sequence: TGTGCCTGGAAGAGGTCGGGATGGCCTGAAGCTTTCTTT. Amino acids: CAWKRSGWPEAFF.

Note on this clonotype: An end of the junction differs from the germline gene, which may be a read error. This chain connects TRBV3-1 to TRBJ1-1; D may be TRBD1 (5 bases). The CDR3 contains 14 residues. From germline, CDR1 is LGHDT and CDR2 YNNKEL (reference sequence). The DNA for the CDR3 is TGTACCAGCAGCCATGGGACGGAGAACACTGAAGCTTTCTTT. Translating it yields CTSSHGTENTEAFF.

The gene calls are TRBV7-3 and TRBJ2-7; 9 bases align to TRBD1. The CDR3 runs 16 residues. With 3 bases clipped from V and 2 bases from J, the junction kept 8 bases outside the gene matches. The germline gives CDR1 SGHTA, CDR2 FQGTGA. The CDR3 DNA is TGTGCCAGCAGCTTGATACAGGGGGCGCGAACCTACGAGCAGTACTTC. This sequence encodes CASSLIQGARTYEQYF.

The V call is TRBV28, the J call TRBJ1-4; unclear D gene. CDR1 and CDR2 (germline): MDHEN, SYDVKM. Trimming cost V 4 bases and J 6 bases, with 18 bases left between them. This CDR3 comprises 16 residues. The CDR3 DNA follows: TGTGCCAGCAGTTCCGGGATCGGGGTGTACGATGAAAAACTGTTTTTT. Its translation is CASSSGIGVYDEKLFF.

The chain combines TRBV13 with TRBJ1-5; D remains ambiguous. The length of the CDR3 is 12 residues. The ends were cut back, 0 bases at V and 9 bases at J, with 6 bases in the middle. Germline CDR1 reads PRHDT; CDR2 reads FYEKMQ (reference sequence). The chain's CDR3 is CASSLGAGPQHF. The CDR3 region has the DNA TGTGCCAGCAGCTTAGGCGCGGGGCCCCAGCATTTT.

This clonotype was recorded a few times. The V gene is TRBV5-1, the J gene TRBJ1-1; 7 nucleotides agree with TRBD1. The V segment lost 4 bases and the J segment 2 bases; nucleotides outside the gene matches: 17. Germline V gene data show CDR1 as SGHRS and CDR2 as YFSETQ. The CDR3 contains 18 residues. The chain's CDR3 is CASSTSRGGSIGNTEAFF. DNA of the CDR3: TGCGCCAGCAGCACCTCCAGGGGGGGATCAATAGGTAACACTGAAGCTTTCTTT.

V usage is TRBV10-3 and J usage is TRBJ1-5, with D uncertain. The CDR3 totals 15 residues. Germline assignment: CDR1 ENHRY and CDR2 SYGVKD. Deletions cut 3 bases from V and 3 bases from J, with 12 bases between. The CDR3 loop is CAISDGRTANQPQHF. CDR3 coding DNA: TGTGCCATCAGTGATGGTCGTACGGCCAATCAGCCCCAGCATTTT.

The chain employs TRBV6-1 and TRBJ2-7, with TRBD2 matching 11 bases. Looked up from germline, CDR1 is MNHNS and CDR2 is SASEGT. This CDR3 spans 14 amino acids. V dropped 4 bases and J dropped 6; count of bases not matched to a gene: 5. CDR3 residues: CASSVLAGASEQYF. CDR3 in DNA: TGTGCCAGCAGTGTACTAGCGGGAGCCAGCGAGCAGTACTTC.

The chain couples TRBV18 to TRBJ2-5; D not certain. The CDR3 length is 14 residues. V was pared by 6 bases and J by 1 base, with 12 bases between. Germline assignment: CDR1 KGHSH and CDR2 LQKENI. The CDR3: CASSLGGTQETQYF. The CDR3 DNA follows: TGTGCCAGCTCCCTAGGTGGCACCCAAGAGACCCAGTACTTC.

This clonotype was picked up many times. This chain connects TRBV28 to TRBJ1-1; no clear D. V was shortened by 0 bases and J by 4 bases, with 9 bases between the two germline ends. The CDR3 is made up of 14 amino acids. Germline assignment: CDR1 MDHEN and CDR2 SYDVKM. In DNA, the CDR3 is TGTGCCAGCAGTTTATGGGGATCGGGCACTGAAGCTTTCTTT. Translated, it gives CASSLWGSGTEAFF.

This clonotype was seen a few times. The J gene is TRBJ1-2, the V gene TRBV2; D is ambiguous. V lost 6 bases, J lost 8 bases, and 16 bases lay in between. Germline assignment: CDR1 SNHLY and CDR2 FYNNEI. There are 13 residues in the CDR3. This CDR3 reads CASSWQVYRGYTF. CDR3 DNA: TGTGCCAGCAGCTGGCAAGTCTACCGCGGCTACACCTTC.

The sample holds a few counts of this clonotype. The chain carries TRBV12-5 and TRBJ2-7; D is ambiguous. Deletions cut 4 bases from V and 2 bases from J, with 9 bases between. The CDR3 has 13 amino acids. Germline assignment: CDR1 LGHNT and CDR2 FRNRAP. The CDR3 DNA reads as TGTGCTAGTGGTTCCCTACTAACCTACGAGCAGTACTTC. It translates to CASGSLLTYEQYF.

This clonotype was observed a few times. The CDR3, as DNA: TGTGCCTGGAGTTCCGGGGGAGGTGGCGGCTACACCTTC. It codes for CAWSSGGGGGYTF. This chain links TRBV30 with TRBJ1-2; weak D call: TRBD1 (5 bases). The V gene lost 2 bases and the J gene lost 8 bases, with 15 bases spanning the gap. The CDR3 is 13 residues long. From germline, CDR1 is GTSNPN and CDR2 SVGIG (reference sequence).

The chain combines TRBV20-1 with TRBJ2-7; TRBD2 matches at 11 bases. The V segment lost 1 base and the J segment 2 bases; nucleotides outside the gene matches: 4. The germline V gene encodes CDR1 DFQATT and CDR2 SNEGSKA (reference sequence). The CDR3 consists of 15 residues. CDR3 protein: CSARGSSGRAYEQYF. DNA for the CDR3: TGCAGTGCTAGAGGAAGTAGCGGGAGGGCCTACGAGCAGTACTTC.

V is TRBV7-6 and J is TRBJ2-5, with TRBD1 as a possible D gene (5 bases). CDR1 is SGHVS, CDR2 FNYEAQ, per germline. This CDR3 has 14 amino acids. The V end lost 7 bases, the J end lost 0 bases, and 12 bases lay between the germline ends. The CDR3: CASTTGADQETQYF. The CDR3 DNA reads as TGTGCCAGCACCACTGGGGCGGACCAAGAGACCCAGTACTTC. The full variable domain, its missing parts supplied by reference TRBV7-6 and TRBJ2-5, is GAGVSQSPRYKVTKRGQDVALRCDPISGHVSLYWYRQALGQGPEFLTYFNYEAQQDKSGLPNDRFSAERPEGSISTLTIQRTEQRDSAMYRCASTTGADQETQYFGPGTRLLVL.

This chain connects TRBV9 to TRBJ1-5; TRBD1 might be the D (5 bases). V dropped 7 bases and J dropped 6 bases, with 14 bases sitting between them. Looked up from germline, CDR1 is SGDLS and CDR2 is YYNGEE. The CDR3 is made up of 13 amino acids. The CDR3 nucleotides are TGTGCCAGCGGTACGGGGGTGACTCAGCCCCAGCATTTT. This sequence encodes CASGTGVTQPQHF.

This clonotype was seen only a few times. The chain has TRBV28 and TRBJ2-7, with D possibly being TRBD1 or TRBD2 (6 bases each). V was cut by 3 bases and J by 4 bases, with 13 bases left in between. This CDR3 has 14 amino acids. Germline V lookup: CDR1 MDHEN, CDR2 SYDVKM. CDR3 in amino acids: CASSLAQGRYEQYF. For the CDR3, the DNA is TGTGCCAGCAGTTTGGCGCAGGGGAGGTACGAGCAGTACTTC.

V and J are TRBV10-2 and TRBJ2-2; 7 bases agree with TRBD1. Germline CDR1 reads WSHSY; CDR2 reads SAAADI. V lost 8 bases, J lost 3 bases, and 6 bases stayed unmatched. The CDR3 is 14 residues long. CDR3 loop: CASVTGDYTGELFF. DNA for the CDR3: TGCGCCAGCGTCACAGGGGATTACACCGGGGAGCTGTTTTTT.